Listed here is a single T cell receptor beta chain. Germline CDR1 is DFQATT and CDR2 is SNEGSKA (reference sequence). V was trimmed by 1 base and J by 5 bases, leaving 5 bases between them. The CDR3 contains 11 residues. On average, the one heparinised blood draw given by each donor was 90 to 150 mL. The authors sorted CD4+ naive, central memory, regulatory and stem cell-like memory cells via CD45RO/CCR7/CD25/CD127/CD95/CD27. The whole isolated RNA underwent reverse transcription, so sequencing captured expressed TCRB transcripts. Repertoires were generated with immunoSEQ multiplex PCR, while TCRdb's copy carries only in-frame clones and drops some. This sample has roughly 250,000 clones; 68% occur once, and the top ten carry 0.053%. The sample belongs to a study of beta chain features in type 1 diabetes. Study background: Similarity in age, gender and cell yields was seen between patients and healthy donors.

The clonotype was recovered from a man aged 25-45 years in good health. This chain links TRBV20-1 with TRBJ1-1; D not resolved. Material: naive CD4+ T cells from blood. As DNA, the CDR3 is TGCAGTGCTAGAGGGGAGACTGAAGCTTTCTTT. It encodes CSARGETEAFF.